This entry concerns a single TCR beta chain. Its specificity is not known. The V and J ends lost 3 bases and 8 bases, in that order; junction bases with no gene match: 4. Per germline, CDR1 KGHDR and CDR2 SFDVKD. There are 14 residues in the CDR3. Individual cDNA molecules each received unique molecular identifiers attached to them. MiXCR, applied by TCRdb to the 5' RACE reads, yields one record per CDR3 protein. The data show approximately 64,000 distinct CDR3 sequences, roughly 5% seen once. This sample was included in a study of early T cells in non-severe SARS-CoV-2 infection. Across the study: The authors sequenced bulk RNA from unsorted whole blood, leaving chains unpaired. General study findings and limits: The matching step, a VDJdb search, favored anti-spike CD8 responses and missed private and CD4 specificities.

The receptor comes from an adult who was a healthcare worker with PCR-confirmed SARS-CoV-2 infection or an uninfected control (not recorded which). The sequenced material came from whole blood. This chain uses TRBV24-1 with TRBJ2-4; 9 nucleotides match TRBD1. CDR3 sequence: CATSDPRQGDIQYF. In DNA form, the CDR3 reads TGTGCCACCAGTGATCCGCGACAGGGGGACATTCAGTACTTC.